The 30 T cell receptor beta chains given below trace back to one sample, sequenced in a study of T cells after yellow fever vaccination. TCRdb processed the 5' RACE reads anew with MiXCR; each CDR3 protein has one entry. The repertoire holds around 56,000 distinct CDR3 sequences, with approximately 6% as singletons. The sample consisted of PBMCs, either bulk or a sorted T-cell subset (CD4+, CD8+, memory, or dextramer-sorted; not recorded which), taken on the day of the yellow fever booster vaccination. The origin of the receptors is a man younger than 30 who received the YFV17D yellow fever vaccine.

This clonotype was recorded a few times. V is TRBV6-1 and J is TRBJ2-7; TRBD1 matches 11 bases. CDR1 and CDR2 from the germline V gene are MNHNS and SASEGT. V dropped 3 bases and J dropped 3; count of bases not matched to a gene: 1. The CDR3 is made up of 14 amino acids. The CDR3 bases are TGTGCCAGCAGTGATGGGACAGGGGGCTACGAGCAGTACTTC. It translates to CASSDGTGGYEQYF.

This clonotype was counted many times. The chain couples TRBV5-1 to TRBJ1-2; 7 bases are a match to TRBD1. The CDR3 is 14 residues long. V shed 0 bases, J shed 5 bases, and the junction held 4 bases outside the gene matches. CDR1 and CDR2 (germline): SGHRS, YFSETQ. CDR3 residues: CASSLETGVYGYTF. The CDR3 bases are TGCGCCAGCAGCTTGGAAACAGGGGTTTATGGCTACACCTTC.

J is TRBJ1-1 and V is TRBV7-2, with D maybe TRBD1 (6 bases). Between the trimmed V and J ends, which lost 5 bases and 0 bases, there was a span of 16 bases. The CDR3 spans 16 residues. From germline, CDR1 is SGHTA and CDR2 FQGNSA. The CDR3 reads CASSPSGGAMNTEAFF. As DNA, the CDR3 is TGTGCCAGCAGCCCATCGGGGGGGGCCATGAACACTGAAGCTTTCTTT.

Only a few counts were recorded for this clonotype. The rearrangement uses TRBV12-3 or TRBV12-4 and TRBJ2-7, with 8 positions matching TRBD2. Losses at the gene ends were 0 bases for V and 3 bases for J; bases not matched to a gene: 7. The CDR3 runs to 16 residues. CDR3 sequence reads: CASSLASGGAIYEQYF. CDR3 DNA: TGTGCCAGCAGTTTAGCCTCCGGGGGGGCAATCTACGAGCAGTACTTC.

This clonotype has just a few counts. V usage is TRBV11-2 and J usage is TRBJ2-1, with 12 nucleotides matching TRBD1. The junction had 3 bases not matched to a gene; V was cut back by 2 bases and J by 4 bases. Germline values: CDR1 SGHAT, CDR2 FQNNGV. The CDR3 covers 16 residues. The CDR3, as DNA: TGTGCCAGCAGCTTATGGGGACAGGGGGCATACAATGAGCAGTTCTTC. This sequence encodes CASSLWGQGAYNEQFF.

This chain links TRBV2 with TRBJ2-5, with 7 bases matching TRBD2. CDR3 length equals 15 residues. In germline, CDR1 is SNHLY, CDR2 FYNNEI. J was trimmed by 2 bases and V by 8 bases; bases with no gene match: 11. The chain's CDR3 is CASRRPGRGQETQYF. Here the CDR3 DNA reads TGTGCCAGCCGACGACCGGGGAGGGGTCAAGAGACCCAGTACTTC.

The chain combines TRBV9 with TRBJ2-7; TRBD1 agrees at 7 bases. The CDR3 has 13 amino acids. Germline loops: CDR1 SGDLS, CDR2 YYNGEE. V shed 0 bases, J shed 6 bases, and the junction held 3 bases outside the gene matches. As DNA, the CDR3 is TGTGCCAGCAGCGTAGGACAGGGTTCCGAGCAGTACGTC. This encodes CASSVGQGSEQYV.

This clonotype has just a few counts. The chain recombines TRBV15 with TRBJ2-2; a possible D gene is TRBD2 (6 bases). The CDR3 has 16 residues. Germline-derived CDR1 and CDR2 are LNHNV and YYDKDF (reference sequence). Deletions cut 5 bases from V and 1 base from J, with 14 bases between. CDR3 loop: CATSLKTGRNTGELFF. The CDR3 DNA sequence: TGTGCCACCAGCCTTAAAACCGGGAGGAACACCGGGGAGCTGTTTTTT.

This clonotype showed up just a few times. This sequence joins TRBV9 and TRBJ1-5; D call uncertain. Trimming took 7 bases from V and 2 from J, leaving 13 bases between them. Looked up from germline, CDR1 is SGDLS and CDR2 is YYNGEE. CDR3 length: 14 residues. CDR3 bases: TGTGCCAGCTCGGGCCCAGAAGGCAATCAGCCCCAGCATTTT. Its translation is CASSGPEGNQPQHF. Drawing the rest from reference TRBV9 and TRBJ1-5, the complete variable domain is DSGVTQTPKHLITATGQRVTLRCSPRSGDLSVYWYQQSLDQGLQFLIQYYNGEERAKGNILERFSAQQFPDLHSELNLSSLELGDSALYFCASSGPEGNQPQHFGDGTRLSIL.

V and J are TRBV6-2 or TRBV6-3 and TRBJ2-1, with TRBD2 matching over 9 bases. CDR1 is MNHEY, CDR2 SVGEGT, per germline. The CDR3 is made up of 15 amino acids. V shed 5 bases and J 1 base; nucleotides not matched to a gene: 3. CDR3 in amino acids: CASSHSGGSYNEQFF. In DNA form, the CDR3 reads TGTGCCAGCAGTCATAGCGGGGGTTCCTACAATGAGCAGTTCTTC.

This clonotype came up many times. The DNA of the CDR3 is TGCGCCAGCAGCCAACAAATTCCGCACAGTGCAACTAATGAAAAACTGTTTTTT. Protein: CASSQQIPHSATNEKLFF. This chain joins TRBV4-3 and TRBJ1-4; D is undetermined. CDR1 is LGHNA and CDR2 is YSLEER in the germline V gene. V lost 2 bases and J lost 0, with 16 bases in between. The CDR3 has 18 residues.

This clonotype showed up many times. J is TRBJ2-7 and V is TRBV5-1; D remains ambiguous. Germline CDR1 reads SGHRS; CDR2 reads YFSETQ. The CDR3 loop spans 12 amino acids. The V end was cut by 0 bases, the J end by 6 bases, with 7 bases between. The CDR3 region has the DNA TGCGCCAGCAGCTTGGGCGGCGGCGAGCAGTACTTC. Translation: CASSLGGGEQYF.

This clonotype was counted at least ten times. The chain is built from TRBV5-5 and TRBJ1-1; the D is unclear. Germline V gene lookup returns CDR1 SGHKS and CDR2 YYEKEE (reference sequence). V was cut by 6 bases and J by 3 bases, with 15 bases left in between. The CDR3 totals 14 residues. Here the CDR3 reads CASNSYWGDTEAFF. DNA for the CDR3: TGTGCCAGCAACTCCTACTGGGGAGACACTGAAGCTTTCTTT.

J is TRBJ2-3 and V is TRBV3-1; a weak D match, TRBD2 (6 bases). Germline CDR1 is LGHDT and CDR2 is YNNKEL (reference sequence). The V end lost 5 bases, the J end lost 2 bases, and 20 bases lay between the germline ends. The CDR3 has 17 residues. CDR3 nucleotides: TGTGCCAGCAGCAAACTAGCCGGAGTATCTTTCACAGATACGCAGTATTTT. Its translation is CASSKLAGVSFTDTQYF.

The genes are TRBV27 and TRBJ2-6; D uncertain. There are 15 residues in the CDR3. The V end lost 6 bases, the J end lost 0 bases, and 9 bases lay between the germline ends. In germline, CDR1 is MNHEY, CDR2 SMNVEV (reference sequence). CDR3 in DNA: TGTGCCAGCAGGCCCCCAGGCTCTGGGGCCAACGTCCTGACTTTC. This encodes CASRPPGSGANVLTF.

This clonotype was detected ten times or more. The chain carries TRBV27 and TRBJ1-1; 8 positions match TRBD1. The germline CDR1 and CDR2 sequences are MNHEY and SMNVEV (reference sequence). This CDR3 has 15 amino acids. V gave up 5 bases and J gave up 10 bases; unmatched junction bases: 15. The CDR3 nucleotides are TGTGCCAGCAGTAACAGAAAGGACAGGGAAAAGAGAGCTTTCTTT. Its translation: CASSNRKDREKRAFF.

This clonotype has just a few counts. This chain links TRBV7-2 with TRBJ1-2; 9 nucleotides match TRBD1. CDR1 and CDR2 from the germline V gene are SGHTA and FQGNSA. The CDR3 contains 15 residues. J was trimmed by 8 bases and V by 4 bases; bases with no gene match: 11. The CDR3 here is CASSSRQGVLSGYTF. The CDR3 region has the DNA TGTGCCAGCAGCTCCAGACAGGGGGTTTTGTCCGGCTACACCTTC.

This clonotype was observed a few times. The J gene is TRBJ2-5, the V gene TRBV5-1; possible D gene TRBD2, 6 bases. This CDR3 comprises 16 residues. Trimming shortened V by 3 bases and J by 4 bases, and 19 bases separated the two germline ends. Germline loops: CDR1 SGHRS, CDR2 YFSETQ. CDR3 sequence reads: CASSSPPREVGETQYF. DNA for the CDR3: TGCGCCAGCAGCTCCCCTCCCAGGGAGGTTGGAGAGACCCAGTACTTC.

Of note for this clonotype: One junction end does not reproduce the germline sequence, and a read error may be involved. The chain recombines TRBV29-1 with TRBJ1-1, with D tentatively TRBD1 (5 bases). The germline V gene has CDR1 SQVTM and CDR2 ANQGSEA. The CDR3 consists of 15 residues. CDR3 DNA: TGCAGCGTCGAAGAGGGGATAGGGCTGGGTACTGAAGCTTTCTTT. Translating it yields CSVEEGIGLGTEAFF.

Only one count was recorded for this clonotype. A much larger clone differs from this one at a single base, so this may be a read error. The V and J genes are TRBV5-6 and TRBJ2-2; D may be TRBD2 (5 bases). The germline gives CDR1 SGHDT, CDR2 YYEEEE. CDR3 length: 15 amino acids. CDR3 coding DNA: TGTGCCAGCAGCTTGGGGCCTTCGAACACCGGGGAGCTGTATTTT. It is translated as CASSLGPSNTGELYF. The variable domain in full, completed from reference TRBV5-6 and TRBJ2-2, reads DAGVTQSPTHLIKTRGQQVTLRCSPKSGHDTVSWYQQALGQGPQFIFQYYEEEERQRGNFPDRFSGHQFPNYSSELNVNALLLGDSALYLCASSLGPSNTGELYFGEGSRLTVL.

This clonotype was counted ten times or more. The V call is TRBV6-6, the J call TRBJ2-1; possible D gene TRBD1, 5 bases. Germline values: CDR1 MNHNY, CDR2 SVGAGI (reference sequence). Trimming removed 8 bases at V and 6 bases at J, with 14 bases between. CDR3 length equals 13 residues. DNA for the CDR3: TGTGCCAGCCGACCTGGGGCCTCCAATGAGCAGTTCTTC. Protein product: CASRPGASNEQFF.

This clonotype was detected a few times. CDR3 nucleotides: TGTGCCAGCAGGGGGGGAGCAGAGACCCAGTACTTC. Translating it yields CASRGGAETQYF. This sequence joins TRBV6-5 and TRBJ2-5; possibly TRBD2 for D (6 bases). Trimming cost V 6 bases and J 4 bases, with 9 bases left between them. Germline V gives CDR1 MNHEY, CDR2 SVGAGI. The CDR3 has 12 amino acids.

This clonotype showed up many times. The gene calls are TRBV11-2 and TRBJ1-4; tentatively, D is TRBD1 (5 bases). Germline-derived CDR1 and CDR2 are SGHAT and FQNNGV. V lost 3 bases to trimming and J lost 8 bases, with 19 bases between them. This CDR3 is 16 amino acids long. Here the CDR3 reads CASSLGILGGREKLFF. CDR3 sequence (DNA): TGTGCCAGCAGCTTGGGAATTCTGGGGGGGAGAGAAAAACTGTTTTTT.

This clonotype was counted at least ten times. The chain employs TRBV4-2 and TRBJ2-2; the D call may be TRBD1 or TRBD2 (5 bases each). CDR1 LGHNA and CDR2 YNFKEQ come from the germline V gene. The CDR3 length is 16 residues. The V and J ends lost 1 base and 0 bases respectively, with 9 bases between them. The CDR3 spells CASSQGSGPNTGELFF. The CDR3 nucleotides read TGTGCCAGCAGCCAAGGGTCGGGGCCGAACACCGGGGAGCTGTTTTTT.

J is TRBJ1-2 and V is TRBV25-1; D is possibly TRBD1 (6 bases). The CDR3 contains 13 residues. Per germline, CDR1 MGHDK and CDR2 SYGVNS. Trimming left V 6 bases short and J 4 bases short, with 12 bases between. The CDR3 here is CASRLEGGYGYTF. CDR3 in DNA: TGTGCCAGCAGGTTGGAGGGGGGCTATGGCTACACCTTC.

The chain uses TRBV9 and TRBJ2-7; D is undetermined. Germline V lookup: CDR1 SGDLS, CDR2 YYNGEE. The CDR3 runs to 14 residues. The V end lost 0 bases, the J end lost 2 bases, and 9 bases lay between the germline ends. CDR3 in DNA: TGTGCCAGCAGCGTAGCCCCTCTTCCCTACGAGCAGTACTTC. It yields the protein CASSVAPLPYEQYF. Full variable domain (outside the CDR3, taken from reference TRBV9 and TRBJ2-7): DSGVTQTPKHLITATGQRVTLRCSPRSGDLSVYWYQQSLDQGLQFLIQYYNGEERAKGNILERFSAQQFPDLHSELNLSSLELGDSALYFCASSVAPLPYEQYFGPGTRLTVT.

This clonotype was found a few times. CDR3 region: CASSLGRGRAYQNIQYF. The CDR3 DNA reads TGCGCCAGCAGCTTGGGCCGAGGCAGAGCATACCAAAACATTCAGTACTTC. The chain recombines TRBV5-1 with TRBJ2-4; D unclear. CDR3 length: 17 residues. Germline V gene sequence: CDR1 SGHRS, CDR2 YFSETQ. The V end was cut by 0 bases, the J end by 5 bases, with 18 bases between. Full variable domain (remainder filled in from reference TRBV5-1 and TRBJ2-4): KAGVTQTPRYLIKTRGQQVTLSCSPISGHRSVSWYQQTPGQGLQFLFEYFSETQRNKGNFPGRFSGRQFSNSRSEMNVSTLELGDSALYLCASSLGRGRAYQNIQYFGAGTRLSVL.

The V call is TRBV5-1, the J call TRBJ2-7, with D possibly matching TRBD1 (5 bases). This CDR3 comprises 13 residues. CDR1 is SGHRS and CDR2 is YFSETQ in the germline V gene. Between the trimmed V and J ends, which lost 6 bases and 3 bases, there was a span of 13 bases. CDR3: CASTPSGRYEQYF. DNA of the CDR3: TGCGCCAGCACCCCGTCAGGGCGCTACGAGCAGTACTTC.

The chain couples TRBV5-1 to TRBJ2-2, with a weak D call TRBD1 (6 bases). With 1 base removed from V and 0 bases from J, the gap between germline ends came to 10 bases. Germline loops: CDR1 SGHRS, CDR2 YFSETQ. The CDR3 covers 16 residues. The CDR3 spells CASSLWAGANTGELFF. CDR3 DNA sequence: TGCGCCAGCAGCTTGTGGGCAGGGGCGAACACCGGGGAGCTGTTTTTT. The variable domain in full, completed from reference TRBV5-1 and TRBJ2-2, reads KAGVTQTPRYLIKTRGQQVTLSCSPISGHRSVSWYQQTPGQGLQFLFEYFSETQRNKGNFPGRFSGRQFSNSRSEMNVSTLELGDSALYLCASSLWAGANTGELFFGEGSRLTVL.

This clonotype has a count of ten or more. The chain carries TRBV5-1 and TRBJ2-1; 8 nucleotides match TRBD2. Germline V lookup: CDR1 SGHRS, CDR2 YFSETQ. Trimming at V came to 0 bases and at J to 6 bases, leaving 5 bases not matched to a gene. The CDR3 contains 15 residues. CDR3 sequence: CASSLEAGAFNEQFF. In DNA, the CDR3 is TGCGCCAGCAGCTTGGAAGCGGGGGCATTCAATGAGCAGTTCTTC.